The T cell receptor beta chain under discussion was sequenced for a study of cytomegalovirus exposure and HLA in healthy donors (TCRdb year 2017). As for the study more broadly: An earlier analysis of some 550 of the donors reported more than 250 Gb of sequence data and roughly 100 million unique TCR beta sequences from about 179 million T cells. The T cell repertoires of about 700 subjects were profiled by immunosequencing and related to cytomegalovirus serostatus. In the later analysis, no new phenotypic data were used to find candidate immune exposures; instead, reliance was placed on TCR beta sequences and their occurrence across donors. To decide whether each TCR beta V gene segment behaved as functional or pseudogenic, an earlier analysis of 587 of the donors relied on high-throughput TCR beta sequencing. Every discovery cohort repertoire had been produced on one sequencing platform. Class I and class II HLA loci were covered by the typing at four-digit resolution. Of the roughly 410 genotyped donors, 75% to 85% were placed in the genetic ancestry cluster associated with self-reported Caucasian donors. Alongside the repertoire data, information on donor age, sex, ethnicity and CMV serostatus was compiled. An early release that covered around 590 HLA-typed donors contained approximately 320 gigabases of sequencing data and 80 million or so unique TCR sequences. To predict cytomegalovirus infection status, the study combined high-throughput TCR immunosequencing, statistical association of individual TCRs with disease status, and machine learning. In addition to the first cohort of 666 subjects, a separate validation cohort of approximately 130 different subjects was used. A later analysis re-examined previously published TCR beta repertoires from 600 to 700 donors and added high-resolution HLA genotyping to investigate patterns of TCR occurrence. The study aimed to test whether cataloging public T cell receptors could reveal signatures of past pathogen exposure. Five DR-DQ haplotypes were handled as single units for association and clustering, since linkage in the cohort was strong. Among roughly 400 genotyped donors of the cohort, an average of approximately 220,000 unique TCR beta nucleotide sequences was sequenced per donor, of which about 19% were non-productive. The number of typed donors differed by locus: roughly 620-640 for A, B, C, DRB1 and DQB1; approximately 540 for DQA1; about 600 for DPA1; and some 450 for DPB1. In a later genetic analysis, genome-wide SNP genotypes for about 55% of the roughly 670 donors were used, and that subset was treated as a discovery cohort. General study outcomes and caveats: A later genetic analysis reported fewer N-insertions in productive TCRs among donors in an Asian-associated ancestry cluster than the roughly 720-donor mean. A later analysis found that most CMV-associated TCR beta chains appeared HLA-restricted, with HLA associations seemingly driven largely by CMV exposure. The cohort was sequenced for TCR beta chains only, and without alpha or paired-chain data the features that could be detected were limited. A later analysis associated 16,951 TCR beta sequences with specific HLA alleles at a false discovery rate of 0.05. The authors suggested that the approach could potentially be generalized to other disease states and immunological phenotypes. Strong co-occurrence of HLA alleles, especially DR and DQ, made assigning TCR associations to individual alleles difficult. In the study, some 180 TCR beta chains were listed as associated with cytomegalovirus. In a later analysis, HLA-associated TCR beta chains showed more clonal expansion and lower generation probabilities than non-associated chains that were equally common. In an earlier analysis of 587 of the donors, most TCR beta V segments appeared in productive rearrangements about 87% or about 30% of the time, broadly matching IMGT annotations. Because some donors lacked HLA typing at each locus, the association tests relied only on the typed subset. For the cohort, immune exposure information was limited to CMV serostatus. Linkage disequilibrium might explain the correlated functional status among segregating V segments, but an unknown experimental factor could not be excluded. The classifier was reported to diagnose cytomegalovirus status with high specificity and sensitivity in both the original cohort and the validation cohort. In a later genetic analysis, a missense DCLRE1C variant was associated with V-gene and J-gene trimming of TCR beta chains, and the association was replicated in an independent cohort. While some public TCRs were present in many individuals, most TCR sequences turned up only very rarely across donors. The 87-base-pair reads could not distinguish some IMGT-functional V segments, including TRBV6-2 and TRBV6-3, so those segments were excluded. A cluster of highly shared sequence variants was judged likely to represent a technical artifact of the sequencing pipeline. The earlier analysis of about 600 of the donors excluded roughly 17 rarely observed V segments, including chromosome 9 orphons, because counts were too low. Presence/absence analyses assumed roughly uniform sequencing depth across donors, an assumption that may not hold. According to a later analysis, parvovirus B19, influenza, CMV and Epstein-Barr virus appeared linked to several top co-occurrence clusters. In vitro tests confirmed that a few of the cytomegalovirus-associated TCR beta chains recognize cytomegalovirus antigens. A further reported finding was that TCR beta sequences accurately predicted the HLA-A and HLA-B alleles for most subjects in the first cohort. A later analysis found that TCR association rates varied across HLA loci, with DRB1 alleles showing the most associated TCRs and HLA-C alleles the fewest.

The cohort was made up of about 610 healthy bone marrow donors. At the time of sampling, every cohort member was nominally healthy, though immune exposures that went unrecorded were likely present. The donor tested CMV seropositive, placing the donor among the 289 seropositive members of the cohort. A peripheral blood sample was collected from each donor, and TCR beta sequencing was performed on peripheral blood mononuclear cells. The Qiagen DNeasy Blood Extraction Kit was used to extract genomic DNA from the blood cell samples. The receptor library was made with the immunoSEQ multiplex PCR assay. For the multiplex PCR, a mixture combining 60 forward primers for TCR Vbeta segments and 13 reverse primers for TCR Jbeta segments was used. The CDR3 region of rearranged TCR beta genes was amplified from genomic DNA with a multiplex PCR assay. The Illumina HiSeq System was used to sequence the amplified TCR beta libraries as 87-base-pair reads. On the authors' methods: In a later analysis, tens of millions of unique TCR beta chains were counted across the 666 repertoires, and approximately 11 million of these chains were shared by at least two donors. To remove PCR and sequencing errors, raw reads were error-corrected and collapsed into unique sequences using a nearest-neighbor algorithm that merged closely related sequences. CDR3 sequences were aligned to IMGT reference sequences to assign V, D and J gene segments. Each retained sequence needed at least a six-nucleotide match to both a V gene segment and a J gene segment. A rearrangement counted as productive if the CDR3 had no stop codons and remained in frame with V and J, and every other rearrangement counted as non-productive. Following IMGT convention, CDR3 was defined as the stretch from the second conserved V-encoded cysteine up to the conserved J-encoded phenylalanine. The earlier analysis of about 570 of the donors excluded any sequence lacking an unambiguous match to a single V gene segment. An earlier analysis of a few hundred of the donors classified V segments as functional when productive rearrangements were above 56.7% and as segregating when the standard deviation between donors was above 5%. A statistical classification framework was built for diagnosing cytomegalovirus status from the catalog of TCR beta chain sequences. A later analysis assigned V and J genes by comparing TCR nucleotide sequences with IMGT/GENE-DB human TR gene sequences. Using the TCRdist pipeline, a later analysis assigned CDR3 sequences along with most-parsimonious VDJ recombination scenarios. In a later analysis, every TCR beta chain was defined by the combination of its CDR3 amino acid sequence and its V-gene family, and reads without a unique V-gene family were dropped. In a later analysis, 500 to 650 highly shared, low-generation-probability nucleotide sequences were removed to address suspected cross-contamination and a sequencing artifact. In a later analysis, a clonal expansion index was calculated for each public chain from normalized within-repertoire ranks of inferred template counts. In a later analysis, generation probabilities were computed with a VDJ recombination model fitted to out-of-frame rearrangements, and the resulting probabilities were checked against IGoR. A later analysis scored TCR-TCR, TCR-HLA and TCR-CMV co-occurrence with hypergeometric tests, applying a repertoire-size bias correction to TCR pairs. False discovery rates were estimated in a later analysis by permuting HLA or CMV assignments 20 times. A later analysis grouped co-occurring TCRs with DBSCAN, adding TCRdist sequence similarity when clustering within HLA-allele-positive subsets. Repertoires with fewer than 30,000 or more than 120,000 public chains were left out of co-occurrence clustering, as were five repertoires with anomalous nucleotide sharing. Held by TCRdb, this immuneACCESS table contains in-frame sequences only and omits some clones. Under half of the omission traces to an unresolved V gene where checked; the cause of the rest is unknown. That table is the source of V, J and clone size, and D and trimming were worked out from the DNA. The sample table records over 150,000 clones; about 70% of these occur just once. Roughly 4.1% of the sample comes from the top ten.

From the cysteine through the phenylalanine, the CDR3 covers 13 amino acids. Only the CDR3 part of the read is kept: 39 bases, read in frame from the first base. Trimming at the junction amounts to 4 bases on V and 4 bases on J, and the germline ends lie 11 bases apart. CDR1 and CDR2 were assigned from the germline V gene (reference sequence) as SGHNT and YYREEE. Points on this clone: It has no known antigen specificity. Base qualities are missing; no much larger clone stands one base away.

Here the chain combines TRBV5-4 and TRBJ1-1; perhaps TRBD1 is the D gene, with 6 bases matching. The TCR was taken from a woman between 18 and 29 years old in good health and CMV-seropositive. The sequenced sample consisted of PBMCs. For the CDR3, the sequence is CASSKGGGTEAFF. The bases read TGTGCCAGCAGCAAAGGGGGGGGCACTGAAGCTTTCTTT.